This TCR beta chain was sequenced during a study of shared clonotypes between healthy human individuals. About the research overall: Plates per donor: three CD4 naive, three CD4 memory, two CD8 naive, one CD8 memory.

The run depth of the assay was deep. The assay was immunoSEQ multiplex PCR, and TCRdb's table has in-frame clones only and misses some. The data hold more than 2 million clones, with approximately 95% observed a single time. This CDR3 spans 13 amino acids. Trimming removed 2 bases at V and 4 bases at J, with 3 bases between. CDR1 is MNHEY and CDR2 is SVGAGI in the germline V gene. Everyone who donated was a Caucasian adult who lived in Nashville, Tennessee. The chain recombines TRBV6-5 with TRBJ2-6; D is undetermined. The TCR sequence derives from a man aged 18-30 years in good health. The sample consisted of naive CD4+ T cells sorted from blood. Regarding subset: CD45RA+ positively selected. Here the CDR3 DNA reads TGTGCCAGCAGTTACGGGGGGGCCAACGTCCTGACTTTC. As protein: CASSYGGANVLTF.